In this sample, the clone carrying this T cell receptor beta chain turned up once. Assay used: immunoSEQ multiplex PCR; TCRdb lists only in-frame clones, some missing. The table shows 250,000 or so clones, with about 88% occurring only once. The entry originates in a study of blood T cell repertoires in COVID-19. Looking at the study overall: From T cells, B-cell-depleted T cells, or PBMCs came the material, which was cDNA or gDNA.

Trimming removed 1 base from V and 5 bases from J; junction bases left unmatched: 8. Germline V gene sequence: CDR1 SGHTA, CDR2 FQGTGA. This CDR3 spans 17 amino acids. What was sequenced was peripheral blood. The receptor was isolated from a woman in her thirties or forties who had recovered from COVID-19. V gene TRBV7-3 combines with J gene TRBJ2-2, with 9 bases identical to TRBD1. The CDR3 protein is CASSLIGTGRRTGELFF. In nucleotides, the CDR3 is TGTGCCAGCAGCTTAATTGGGACAGGGAGGAGGACCGGGGAGCTGTTTTTT. The full variable domain, its missing parts supplied by reference TRBV7-3 and TRBJ2-2, is GAGVSQTPSNKVTEKGKYVELRCDPISGHTALYWYRQSLGQGPEFLIYFQGTGAADDSGLPNDRFFAVRPEGSVSTLKIQRTERGDSAVYLCASSLIGTGRRTGELFFGEGSRLTVL.